A single sample is the source of the 5 T cell receptor beta chains below, sequenced in a study of blood T cell repertoires in COVID-19. Profiling relied on immunoSEQ multiplex PCR, and the TCRdb table lists in-frame clones only, not all of them. Found here are about 230,000 clones, roughly 80% of them singletons; the top ten hold about 8%. Sequenced sample: peripheral blood. These receptors originate from a woman between 45 and 60 years old with acute or convalescent COVID-19.

The chain recombines TRBV4-2 with TRBJ2-2; D is perhaps TRBD2 (6 bases). Germline V gene sequence: CDR1 LGHNA, CDR2 YNFKEQ. The CDR3 has 17 amino acids. Trimming removed 4 bases from V and 0 bases from J, with 15 bases in between. As DNA, the CDR3 is TGTGCCAGCAGCCCATCCACGGCGGGAACGAACACCGGGGAGCTGTTTTTT. As protein: CASSPSTAGTNTGELFF.

The chain recombines TRBV1 with TRBJ1-2; the D call of TRBD1 is as the table states it, not checked on the DNA. TRBV1 is described as a pseudogene. This CDR3 has 14 amino acids. DNA of the CDR3: TGCACCAGCAGCCAACCAGGACAGCACTATGGCTACACCTTC. This gives the protein CTSSQPGQHYGYTF.

The rearrangement uses TRBV3-1 (or the pseudogene TRBV3-2) and TRBJ2-7; a weak D match, TRBD2 (6 bases). The CDR3 loop spans 15 amino acids. Looked up from germline, CDR1 is LGHDT and CDR2 is YNNKEL (reference sequence). V shed 3 bases and J shed 2 bases, with 14 bases lying between them. CDR3 loop: CASSQRDFQTYEQYF. CDR3 DNA: TGTGCCAGCAGCCAGAGGGACTTTCAAACCTACGAGCAGTACTTC.

V usage is TRBV4-3 and J usage is TRBJ1-1, with 8 bases lining up with TRBD1. The CDR3 runs to 13 residues. V trimming: 0 bases; J trimming: 10 bases; junction bases outside the gene matches: 4. Germline CDR1 reads LGHNA; CDR2 reads YSLEER. This CDR3 reads CASSQDRQGIAFF. CDR3 nucleotide sequence: TGCGCCAGCAGCCAAGACAGACAGGGGATAGCTTTCTTT.

The chain recombines TRBV7-9 with TRBJ1-5, with D maybe TRBD1 (6 bases). This CDR3 contains 14 residues. Trimming removed 5 bases at V and 7 bases at J, with 15 bases between. Germline V lookup: CDR1 SEHNR, CDR2 FQNEAQ (reference sequence). In DNA form, the CDR3 reads TGTGCCAGCAGCGTGGGACACGACGGCCAGCCCCAGCATTTT. It is translated as CASSVGHDGQPQHF.